This T cell receptor beta chain was obtained from a study of T cell clones after liver transplantation. As for the study in general: Liver transplant recipients had immunosuppression withdrawal attempted within 2 years. Third-party-reactive TCRbeta sequences from pre-transplant mixed lymphocyte reactions served as antigen-independent comparators. Findings of the study overall: Graft donor-reactive T cells possibly entered the graft instead of undergoing deletion. Post-transplant time points were not standardized, so conclusions are preliminary.

V gave up 8 bases and J gave up 1 base, with 6 bases separating them. CDR1 is MNHNS and CDR2 is SASEGT in the germline V gene. The CDR3 is made up of 11 amino acids. Only in-frame clones appear in the TCRdb table, and some are missing; sequencing was by immunoSEQ multiplex PCR. The repertoire holds some 75,000 clones, with about 80% as singletons. Details on this clone: Antigen: not known.

This specimen was CD4+ T cells from blood, taken before liver transplant. The TCR comes from a human donor who received a liver transplant. The chain couples TRBV6-1 to TRBJ2-7; D ambiguous. The CDR3 reads CASGSSYEQYF. The CDR3 DNA follows: TGTGCCAGCGGCTCATCCTACGAGCAGTACTTC.